Below, 9 T cell receptor beta chains from the same sample are listed, as sequenced in a study of shared clonotypes between healthy human individuals. Only in-frame clones appear in the TCRdb table, and some are missing; sequencing was by immunoSEQ multiplex PCR. In the table there are roughly 550,000 clones, roughly 95% of which are singletons. Naive CD8 populations comprised CD45RO-negative cells positively selected for CCR7, excluding terminally differentiated effector memory CD45RA+ cells. Specimen: naive CD8+ T cells sorted from blood. The receptors shown here come from a young woman in good health.

The V and J genes are TRBV7-8 and TRBJ1-1; 7 nucleotides agree with TRBD1. The germline gives CDR1 SGHVS, CDR2 FQNEAQ. The CDR3 has 16 residues. Losses at the gene ends were 0 bases for V and 3 bases for J; bases not matched to a gene: 7. The DNA of the CDR3 is TGTGCCAGCAGCTTAGCCCTGACAGGGTGGGACACTGAAGCTTTCTTT. Its protein product is CASSLALTGWDTEAFF.

As regards this clone: Other nucleotide sequences from this sample produce the same CDR3. The chain carries TRBV6-1 and TRBJ2-7; 10 bases match TRBD1. The CDR3 has 15 residues. The V gene's germline CDR1 is MNHNS and CDR2 SASEGT. V lost 1 base to trimming and J lost 3 bases; unmatched junction nucleotides: 3. CDR3 nucleotides: TGTGCCAGCAGTGAAGTGGGGACAGGGGTCTACGAGCAGTACTTC. Amino acids: CASSEVGTGVYEQYF.

The V and J genes are TRBV28 and TRBJ2-7, with TRBD2 matching over 10 bases. From germline, CDR1 is MDHEN and CDR2 SYDVKM. The CDR3 covers 14 residues. With 5 bases clipped from V and 3 bases from J, the junction kept 4 bases outside the gene matches. As DNA, the CDR3 is TGTGCCAGCAGTCTAGCGGGAGAGATCTACGAGCAGTACTTC. It encodes CASSLAGEIYEQYF.

The chain has TRBV15 and TRBJ1-2; 9 bases line up with TRBD1. CDR1 LNHNV and CDR2 YYDKDF come from the germline V gene (reference sequence). J gave up 3 bases and V 0 bases, and 8 bases lay outside the gene matches. The CDR3 consists of 17 residues. In nucleotides, the CDR3 is TGTGCCACCAGCAGAGATTTACCGGGACAGGGACACTATGGCTACACCTTC. Translation gives CATSRDLPGQGHYGYTF.

The chain carries TRBV5-6 and TRBJ2-3, with TRBD2 identical over 12 bases. The CDR3 covers 15 residues. CDR1 and CDR2 (germline): SGHDT, YYEEEE. J lost 2 bases, V lost 6 bases, and 4 bases had no gene match. CDR3 in DNA: TGTGCCAGCATCCTAGCGGGAGGGCCCACAGATACGCAGTATTTT. It encodes CASILAGGPTDTQYF. Variable domain in full (rest from reference TRBV5-6 and TRBJ2-3): DAGVTQSPTHLIKTRGQQVTLRCSPKSGHDTVSWYQQALGQGPQFIFQYYEEEERQRGNFPDRFSGHQFPNYSSELNVNALLLGDSALYLCASILAGGPTDTQYFGPGTRLTVL.

The rearrangement joins TRBV27 to TRBJ1-2; D not certain. CDR1 is MNHEY and CDR2 is SMNVEV in the germline V gene (reference sequence). This CDR3 is 12 amino acids long. V was clipped by 7 bases and J by 8 bases, with 14 bases between them. This chain's CDR3 is CASTKGGGGYTF. In nucleotides, the CDR3 is TGTGCCAGCACTAAGGGAGGAGGAGGCTACACCTTC.

The chain recombines TRBV21-1 with TRBJ2-1; the table's D call TRBD2 went unverified against the DNA. TRBV21-1 is an annotated pseudogene. The CDR3 covers 15 residues. CDR3: CASSKQASRWDEQFF. The CDR3, as DNA: TGTGCCAGCAGCAAACAGGCTAGCAGGTGGGATGAGCAGTTCTTC.

V is TRBV4-1 and J is TRBJ2-1; D might be TRBD1 or TRBD2, each matching 5 bases. This CDR3 has 16 residues. Germline CDR1 reads MGHRA; CDR2 reads YSYEKL. V was clipped by 4 bases and J by 0 bases, with 13 bases between them. Here the CDR3 reads CASSPWDESSYNEQFF. CDR3 in DNA: TGCGCCAGCAGCCCTTGGGACGAAAGCTCCTACAATGAGCAGTTCTTC.

The chain carries TRBV2 and TRBJ2-2; 8 bases map to TRBD2. The CDR3 contains 14 residues. Germline CDR1 reads SNHLY; CDR2 reads FYNNEI. V dropped 9 bases and J dropped 0; count of bases not matched to a gene: 3. CDR3 in amino acids: CASTGLANTGELFF. In nucleotides, the CDR3 is TGTGCCAGTACGGGACTAGCGAACACCGGGGAGCTGTTTTTT.